What follows describes a single T cell receptor beta chain. Its antigen is undetermined. Trimming took 5 bases from V and 3 from J, leaving 19 bases between them. The CDR3 sequence is 16 residues long. Germline V gene data show CDR1 as SGHRS and CDR2 as YFSETQ. 5'RACE with constant-segment primers built TCRalpha and TCRbeta cDNA libraries with UMIs. TCRdb independently ran MiXCR on the 5' RACE reads; one entry per CDR3 protein. The sample has about 180,000 distinct CDR3 sequences, approximately 18% seen once. This entry is derived from a study of T-cell memory formation after mild COVID-19. Study context: TCR clusters were largely donor specific.

Findings and limits, study-wide: Researchers found some responding clones in pre-infection memory, a sign that cross-reactive memory joined. CD4/CD8 balance held among clones contracting day 15 to 85, and later expanders leaned CD4+.

The receptor was derived from a man aged 18 to 29 who had mild COVID-19 (a few samples of this study predate the infection). Cell type and time point are not known. V gene TRBV5-1 combines with J gene TRBJ2-3; D remains ambiguous. The sequenced sample consisted of PBMCs or a T cell subset sorted from them (not recorded which). CDR3 region: CASSSSVGPTTDTQYF. The CDR3 coding sequence is TGCGCCAGCAGTTCCTCCGTCGGCCCCACGACAGATACGCAGTATTTT.